This TCR beta chain is from a study of blood T cell repertoires in COVID-19. CDR3 length: 12 amino acids. Germline lookup yields CDR1 SGHAT and CDR2 FQDESV (reference sequence). V dropped 9 bases and J dropped 5 bases, with 13 bases sitting between them. Measured with immunoSEQ multiplex PCR; TCRdb has only the in-frame clones, and not every one. Of 150,000 or so clones in the sample, roughly 80% were seen once. The chain links TRBV11-1 to TRBJ1-1, with D possibly matching TRBD1 (6 bases). Sequencing input: peripheral blood. This TCR came from a woman aged 60-75 years with COVID-19, enrolled during active disease. The CDR3 region is CASRGGGTEAFF. The CDR3 DNA reads as TGTGCCAGTAGGGGGGGTGGAACTGAAGCTTTCTTT.